A selection of T cell receptor beta chains follows, all from one sample in a study of T cell responses to AZD1222 COVID-19 vaccine. The data were produced by immunoSEQ multiplex PCR, yet TCRdb's version contains in-frame clones alone and is incomplete. Here the sample spans 25,000 to 35,000 clones, around nine tenths being singletons. The sample consisted of peripheral blood, taken on day 0 of AZD1222 vaccination. These receptors came from an adult in good health. Both conserved end residues are part of each CDR3. The D gene is left open where the match is weak. A row's size may be missing; if present it is once, few, many or a size class.

J gene: TRBJ2-1
clone size: -
D gene: TRBD2
V gene: TRBV6-5
CDR3 DNA: TGTGCCAGCAAGGCTAGCGGGAGTTACAATGAGCAGTTCTTC
CDR3 protein: CASKASGSYNEQFF

J gene: TRBJ2-1
clone size: -
D gene: TRBD1
V gene: TRBV9
CDR3 DNA: TGTGCCAGCAGCGTTTCCGGGACAGCCTCCTACAATGAGCAGTTCTTC
CDR3 protein: CASSVSGTASYNEQFF

J gene: TRBJ2-7
clone size: -
D gene: -
V gene: TRBV5-4
CDR3 DNA: TGTGCCAGCAGCCTCGGATGGGGGAGCGACATACGCGAGCAGTACTTC
CDR3 protein: CASSLGWGSDIREQYF

J gene: TRBJ2-7
clone size: -
D gene: -
V gene: TRBV3-1/TRBV3-2
CDR3 DNA: TGTGCCAGCAGCCATGGGGCCGTCTACGAGCAGTACTTC
CDR3 protein: CASSHGAVYEQYF

J gene: TRBJ2-3
clone size: -
D gene: -
V gene: TRBV24-1
CDR3 DNA: TGTGCCACCAGTTCCCCCACCGGGTTCTTCTCCACAGATACGCAGTATTTT
CDR3 protein: CATSSPTGFFSTDTQYF

J gene: TRBJ2-7
clone size: -
D gene: -
V gene: TRBV21-1
CDR3 DNA: TGTGCCAGCAGCAAATCGCCAGGGGGAACCCACGAGCAGTACTTC
CDR3 protein: CASSKSPGGTHEQYF

J gene: TRBJ2-5
clone size: -
D gene: -
V gene: TRBV18
CDR3 DNA: TGTGCCAGCTCGGTGACTAGTGCCCGGGAGACCCAGTACTTC
CDR3 protein: CASSVTSARETQYF

J gene: TRBJ2-7
clone size: -
D gene: TRBD1
V gene: TRBV18
CDR3 DNA: TGTGCCAGCTCACCCGGGACAGGCGACTACGAGCAGTACTTC
CDR3 protein: CASSPGTGDYEQYF

J gene: TRBJ2-1
clone size: -
D gene: -
V gene: TRBV6-5
CDR3 DNA: TGTGCCAGCCGCAGCTCCCGTAGTGCAAATGAGCAGTTCTTC
CDR3 protein: CASRSSRSANEQFF

J gene: TRBJ2-1
clone size: -
D gene: -
V gene: TRBV15
CDR3 DNA: TGTGCCACCAGCATCACGTCTAGGTACAATGAGCAGTTCTTC
CDR3 protein: CATSITSRYNEQFF

J gene: TRBJ2-5
clone size: -
D gene: -
V gene: TRBV7-9
CDR3 DNA: TGTGCCAGCAGCTCCACTGGGGGAGAGACCCAGTACTTC
CDR3 protein: CASSSTGGETQYF

J gene: TRBJ1-1
clone size: -
D gene: -
V gene: TRBV27
CDR3 DNA: TGTGCCGTGACCCTGGGACCGTCGGCTTTCTTT
CDR3 protein: CAVTLGPSAFF

J gene: TRBJ2-1
clone size: -
D gene: TRBD2
V gene: TRBV12-5
CDR3 DNA: TGTGCTAGTGGTTTCGGGACTAGCGGGGACCACAATGAGCAGTTCTTC
CDR3 protein: CASGFGTSGDHNEQFF

J gene: TRBJ2-1
clone size: once
D gene: -
V gene: TRBV28
CDR3 DNA: TGTGCCAGCAGTTTAAGGTGGGCGGCCTACAATGAGCAGTTCTTC
CDR3 protein: CASSLRWAAYNEQFF

J gene: TRBJ1-2
clone size: -
D gene: -
V gene: TRBV12-3/TRBV12-4
CDR3 DNA: TGTGCCAGCAGGCGGTACTTCGATGGCTACACCTTC
CDR3 protein: CASRRYFDGYTF

J gene: TRBJ1-4
clone size: -
D gene: -
V gene: TRBV19
CDR3 DNA: TGTGCCAGTGCGTCCGTTTTCCGCAATGAAAAACTGTTTTTT
CDR3 protein: CASASVFRNEKLFF

J gene: TRBJ2-2
clone size: -
D gene: -
V gene: TRBV2
CDR3 DNA: TGTGCCAGCAATGTAATCGACACCGGGGAGCTGTTTTTT
CDR3 protein: CASNVIDTGELFF

J gene: TRBJ2-7
clone size: -
D gene: TRBD1
V gene: TRBV5-4
CDR3 DNA: TGTGCCAGCAGCTTGGAAGGGTTCGGCCAGGGGGCGAGAGAGCAGTACTTC
CDR3 protein: CASSLEGFGQGAREQYF

J gene: TRBJ1-5
clone size: -
D gene: TRBD1
V gene: TRBV6-5
CDR3 DNA: TGTGCCAGCAGGTTGACAGGGGTCCGACAGCCCCAGCATTTT
CDR3 protein: CASRLTGVRQPQHF

J gene: TRBJ2-1
clone size: -
D gene: -
V gene: TRBV7-9
CDR3 DNA: TGTGCCAGCAGCTTAGGAAGGGACAACAATGAGCAGTTCTTC
CDR3 protein: CASSLGRDNNEQFF

J gene: TRBJ1-4
clone size: -
D gene: -
V gene: TRBV9
CDR3 DNA: TGTGCCAGCAGCGTAGAGGCCCCCGGTCAGGCGGCAACTAATGAAAAACTGTTTTTT
CDR3 protein: CASSVEAPGQAATNEKLFF

J gene: TRBJ1-2
clone size: once
D gene: TRBD1
V gene: TRBV5-1
CDR3 DNA: TGCGCCAGCACCACGACAGGGGCCTATGGCTACACCTTC
CDR3 protein: CASTTTGAYGYTF

J gene: TRBJ1-5
clone size: -
D gene: -
V gene: TRBV6-2/TRBV6-3
CDR3 DNA: TGTGCCAGCAGTTACTCGAAGGGAGGCCAAACTGGGCAGCCCCAGCATTTT
CDR3 protein: CASSYSKGGQTGQPQHF

J gene: TRBJ1-3
clone size: -
D gene: -
V gene: TRBV6-5
CDR3 DNA: TGTGCCAGCACTCTAGGGTCTGGAAACACCATATATTTT
CDR3 protein: CASTLGSGNTIYF

J gene: TRBJ2-2
clone size: -
D gene: TRBD2
V gene: TRBV5-4
CDR3 DNA: TGTGCCAGCAGCCCTAGTATGGGGGGGATAGGCGGGGAGCTGTTTTTT
CDR3 protein: CASSPSMGGIGGELFF